The entry below gives a single T cell receptor beta chain sequence along with its context. Seattle cases were enrolled at active infection and followed longitudinally. These data are taken from a study of blood T cell repertoires in COVID-19. Looked up from germline, CDR1 is SGHDT and CDR2 is YYEEEE. Germline trimming cut 4 bases from V and 6 bases from J; bases unmatched to any gene: 5. The length of the CDR3 is 13 residues. Per the original methods: Nucleated cell counts were estimated from reference gene primer amplification. Produced via immunoSEQ multiplex PCR; TCRdb's table is partial and in-frame only. V and J calls and clone size are those listed in that table; D and trimming were worked out from the DNA. The data show about 130,000 clones, more than 85% seen once.

The rearrangement uses TRBV5-6 and TRBJ1-1; the match to TRBD1 covers 8 bases. The sample consisted of peripheral blood. The TCR originated in a man in his sixties with COVID-19, enrolled during active disease. The CDR3 here is CASSPQGVPEAFF. DNA for the CDR3: TGTGCCAGCAGCCCACAGGGGGTCCCTGAAGCTTTCTTT.